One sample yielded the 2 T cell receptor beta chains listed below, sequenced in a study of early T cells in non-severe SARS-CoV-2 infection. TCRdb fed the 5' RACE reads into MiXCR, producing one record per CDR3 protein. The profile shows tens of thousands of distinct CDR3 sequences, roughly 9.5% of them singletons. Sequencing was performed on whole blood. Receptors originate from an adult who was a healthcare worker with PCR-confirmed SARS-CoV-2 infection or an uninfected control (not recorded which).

The CDR3 here is CASSWTSGPQETQYF. CDR3 bases: TGTGCCAGCAGCTGGACTAGCGGGCCCCAAGAGACCCAGTACTTC. The rearrangement uses TRBV11-2 and TRBJ2-5; 11 positions match TRBD2. The CDR3 is 15 amino acids. J was trimmed by 1 base and V by 4 bases; bases with no gene match: 2. Germline lookup yields CDR1 SGHAT and CDR2 FQNNGV. Looking up the rest from reference TRBV11-2 and TRBJ2-5 gives the full variable domain: EAGVAQSPRYKIIEKRQSVAFWCNPISGHATLYWYQQILGQGPKLLIQFQNNGVVDDSQLPKDRFSAERLKGVDSTLKIQPAKLEDSAVYLCASSWTSGPQETQYFGPGTRLLVL.

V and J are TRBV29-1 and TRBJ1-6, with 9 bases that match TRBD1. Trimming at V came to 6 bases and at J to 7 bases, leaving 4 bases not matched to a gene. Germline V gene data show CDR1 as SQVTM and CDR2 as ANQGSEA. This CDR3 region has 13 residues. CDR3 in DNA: TGCAGCGTCCGACAGGGGGGGAATTCACCCCTCCACTTT. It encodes CSVRQGGNSPLHF.